Sequencing of this T cell receptor beta chain was carried out in a study of control samples from healthy donors and cancer patients. Between the trimmed V and J ends, which lost 4 bases and 0 bases, there was a span of 16 bases. The CDR3 length is 17 residues. CDR1 and CDR2 from the germline V gene are SGHRS and YFSETQ. Measured with immunoSEQ multiplex PCR; TCRdb has only the in-frame clones, and not every one. The table shows about 98,000 clones, with 92% occurring only once. About this clone itself: Within the sample, other DNA sequences also encode this same CDR3.

Sequenced input: blood. The chain employs TRBV5-1 and TRBJ2-2, with a possible D match to TRBD2 (5 bases). This receptor was obtained from a woman under 30 in good health. The CDR3 DNA reads TGCGCCAGCAGCCCCCCAAGGACGGGATCGAACACCGGGGAGCTGTTTTTT. This translates into CASSPPRTGSNTGELFF.